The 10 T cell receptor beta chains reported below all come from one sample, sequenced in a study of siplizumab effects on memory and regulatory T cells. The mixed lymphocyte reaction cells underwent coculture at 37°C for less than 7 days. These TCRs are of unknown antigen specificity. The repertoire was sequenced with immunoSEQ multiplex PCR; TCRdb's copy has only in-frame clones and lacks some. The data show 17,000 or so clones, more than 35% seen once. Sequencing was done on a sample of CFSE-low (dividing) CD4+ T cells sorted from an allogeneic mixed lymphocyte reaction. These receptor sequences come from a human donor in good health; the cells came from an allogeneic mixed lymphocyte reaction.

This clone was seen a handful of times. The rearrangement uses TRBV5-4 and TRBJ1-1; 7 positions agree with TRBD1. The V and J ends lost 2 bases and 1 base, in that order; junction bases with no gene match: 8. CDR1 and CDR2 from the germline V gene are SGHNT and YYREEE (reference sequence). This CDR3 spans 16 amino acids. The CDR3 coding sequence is TGTGCCAGCAGCTTTGGACTAAACAGGGGGAACACTGAAGCTTTCTTT. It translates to CASSFGLNRGNTEAFF. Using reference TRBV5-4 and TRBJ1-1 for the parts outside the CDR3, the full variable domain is ETGVTQSPTHLIKTRGQQVTLRCSSQSGHNTVSWYQQALGQGPQFIFQYYREEENGRGNFPPRFSGLQFPNYSSELNVNALELDDSALYLCASSFGLNRGNTEAFFGQGTRLTVV.

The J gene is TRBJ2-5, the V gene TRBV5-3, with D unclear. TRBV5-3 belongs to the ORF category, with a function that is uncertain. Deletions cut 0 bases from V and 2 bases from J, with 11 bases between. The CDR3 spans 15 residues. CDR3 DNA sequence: TGTGCCAGAAGCTTGGCGGCGCCCCCACAAGAGACCCAGTACTTC. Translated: CARSLAAPPQETQYF.

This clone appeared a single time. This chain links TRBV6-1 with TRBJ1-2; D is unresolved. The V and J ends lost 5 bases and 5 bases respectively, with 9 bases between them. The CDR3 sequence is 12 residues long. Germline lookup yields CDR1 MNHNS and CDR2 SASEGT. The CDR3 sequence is CASSFKEYGYTF. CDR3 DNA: TGTGCCAGCAGTTTCAAGGAATATGGCTACACCTTC.

The CDR3 loop is CASKRDYGYTF. The CDR3 nucleotides read TGTGCCAGCAAAAGGGACTATGGCTACACCTTC. This sequence joins TRBV5-6 and TRBJ1-2, with D uncertain. This CDR3 region has 11 residues. The germline V gene has CDR1 SGHDT and CDR2 YYEEEE. The germline V and J ends were trimmed by 6 bases and 3 bases, with 6 bases remaining between them.

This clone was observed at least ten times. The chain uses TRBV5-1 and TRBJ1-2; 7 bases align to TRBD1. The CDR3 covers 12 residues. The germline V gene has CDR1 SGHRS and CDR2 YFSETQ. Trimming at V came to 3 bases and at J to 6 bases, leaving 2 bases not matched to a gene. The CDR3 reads CASSYGTDGYTF. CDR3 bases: TGCGCCAGCAGCTACGGGACAGATGGCTACACCTTC.

The CDR3 coding sequence is TGTGCCAGCAGCTTAAGGGGACTTGGCGGCTACACCTTC. Protein product: CASSLRGLGGYTF. V usage is TRBV7-3 and J usage is TRBJ1-2, with D perhaps TRBD1 (5 bases). Germline CDR1 and CDR2: SGHTA and FQGTGA. The V gene lost 1 base and the J gene lost 8 bases, with 11 bases spanning the gap. This CDR3 has 13 amino acids. The variable domain in full, with the rest retrieved from reference TRBV7-3 and TRBJ1-2, is GAGVSQTPSNKVTEKGKYVELRCDPISGHTALYWYRQSLGQGPEFLIYFQGTGAADDSGLPNDRFFAVRPEGSVSTLKIQRTERGDSAVYLCASSLRGLGGYTFGSGTRLTVV.

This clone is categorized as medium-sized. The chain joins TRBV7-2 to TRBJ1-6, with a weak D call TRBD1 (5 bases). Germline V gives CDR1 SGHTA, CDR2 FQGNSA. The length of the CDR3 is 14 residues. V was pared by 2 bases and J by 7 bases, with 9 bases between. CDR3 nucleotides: TGTGCCAGCAGCTTACGGACACAGAATTCACCCCTCCACTTT. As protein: CASSLRTQNSPLHF.

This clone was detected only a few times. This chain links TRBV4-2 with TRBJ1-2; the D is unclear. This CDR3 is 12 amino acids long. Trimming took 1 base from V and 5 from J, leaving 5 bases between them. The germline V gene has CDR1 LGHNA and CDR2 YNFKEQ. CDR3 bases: TGTGCCAGCAGCCAAGCTCTGTATGGCTACACCTTC. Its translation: CASSQALYGYTF.

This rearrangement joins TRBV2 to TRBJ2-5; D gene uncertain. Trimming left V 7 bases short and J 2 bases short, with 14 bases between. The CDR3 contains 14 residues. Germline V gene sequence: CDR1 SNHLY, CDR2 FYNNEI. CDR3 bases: TGTGCCAGCATGAAGACACAGACACAAGAGACCCAGTACTTC. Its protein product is CASMKTQTQETQYF.

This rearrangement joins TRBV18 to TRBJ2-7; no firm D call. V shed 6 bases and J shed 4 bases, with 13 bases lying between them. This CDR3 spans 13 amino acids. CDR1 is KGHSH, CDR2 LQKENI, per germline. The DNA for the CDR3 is TGTGCCAGCTCCGTCGGCCCGGATTACGAGCAGTACTTC. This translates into CASSVGPDYEQYF. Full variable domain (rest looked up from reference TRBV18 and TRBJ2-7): NAGVMQNPRHLVRRRGQEARLRCSPMKGHSHVYWYRQLPEEGLKFMVYLQKENIIDESGMPKERFSAEFPKEGPSILRIQQVVRGDSAAYFCASSVGPDYEQYFGPGTRLTVT.